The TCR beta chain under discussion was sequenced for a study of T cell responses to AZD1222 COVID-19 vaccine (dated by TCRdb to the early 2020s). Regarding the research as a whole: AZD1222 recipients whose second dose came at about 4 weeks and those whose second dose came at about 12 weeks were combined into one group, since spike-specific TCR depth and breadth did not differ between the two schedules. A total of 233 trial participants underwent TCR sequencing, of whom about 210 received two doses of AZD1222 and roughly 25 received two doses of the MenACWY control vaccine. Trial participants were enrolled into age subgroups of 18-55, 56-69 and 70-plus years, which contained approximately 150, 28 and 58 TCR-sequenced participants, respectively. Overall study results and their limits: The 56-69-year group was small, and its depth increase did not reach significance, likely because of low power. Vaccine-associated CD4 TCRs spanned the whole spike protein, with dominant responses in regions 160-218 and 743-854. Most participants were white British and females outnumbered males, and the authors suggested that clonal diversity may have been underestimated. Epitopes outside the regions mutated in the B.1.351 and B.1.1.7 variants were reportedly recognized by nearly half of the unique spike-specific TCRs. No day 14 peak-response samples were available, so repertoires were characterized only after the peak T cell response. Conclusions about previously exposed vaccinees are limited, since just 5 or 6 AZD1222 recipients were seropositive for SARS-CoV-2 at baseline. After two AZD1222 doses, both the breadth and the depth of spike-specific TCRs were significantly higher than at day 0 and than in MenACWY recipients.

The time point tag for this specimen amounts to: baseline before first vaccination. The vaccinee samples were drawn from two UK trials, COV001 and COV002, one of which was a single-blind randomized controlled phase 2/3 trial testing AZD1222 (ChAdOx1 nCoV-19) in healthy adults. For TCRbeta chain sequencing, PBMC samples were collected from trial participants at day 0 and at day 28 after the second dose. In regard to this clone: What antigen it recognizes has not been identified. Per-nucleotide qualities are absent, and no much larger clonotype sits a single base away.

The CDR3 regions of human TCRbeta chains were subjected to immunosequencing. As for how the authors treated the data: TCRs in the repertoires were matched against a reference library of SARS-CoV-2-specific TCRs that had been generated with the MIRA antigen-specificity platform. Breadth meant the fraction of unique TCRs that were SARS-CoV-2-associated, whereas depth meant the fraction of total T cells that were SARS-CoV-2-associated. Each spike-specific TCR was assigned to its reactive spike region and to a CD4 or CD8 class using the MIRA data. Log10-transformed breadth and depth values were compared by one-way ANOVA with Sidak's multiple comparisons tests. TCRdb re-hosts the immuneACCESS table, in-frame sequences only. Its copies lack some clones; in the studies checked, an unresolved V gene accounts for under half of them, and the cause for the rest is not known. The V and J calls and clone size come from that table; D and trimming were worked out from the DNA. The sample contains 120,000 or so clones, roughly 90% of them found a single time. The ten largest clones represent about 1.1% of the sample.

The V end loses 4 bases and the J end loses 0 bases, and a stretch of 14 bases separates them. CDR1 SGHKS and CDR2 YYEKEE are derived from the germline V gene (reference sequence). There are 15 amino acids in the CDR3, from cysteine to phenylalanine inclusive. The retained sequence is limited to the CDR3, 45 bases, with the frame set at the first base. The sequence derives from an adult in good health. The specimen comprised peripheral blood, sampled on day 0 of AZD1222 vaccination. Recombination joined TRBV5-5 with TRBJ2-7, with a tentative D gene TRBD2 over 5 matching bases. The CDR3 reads CASSLRLSSSYEQYF. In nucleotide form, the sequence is TGTGCCAGCAGCCTACGACTATCGAGCTCCTACGAGCAGTACTTC.